A selection of T cell receptor beta chains follows, all from one sample in a study of control samples from healthy donors and cancer patients. The method was immunoSEQ multiplex PCR; TCRdb's version includes in-frame clones alone and lacks a portion of them. This table holds more than 75,000 clones, about 79% found once. The sequenced sample was blood. Every receptor here comes from a woman between 25 and 40 years old in good health. Both conserved end residues are part of each CDR3. The D gene is left open where the match is weak. A clone size is listed for some rows: how often the clone was seen (once, few, many), or a class if it is expanded.

>TRBJ1-2|TRBV29-1|NA|NA
CSAQSPDHGYTF
TGCAGCGCACAAAGCCCAGATCATGGCTACACCTTC
>TRBJ2-3|TRBV15|NA|TRBD2
CATSRLAGTSGGRDTQYF
TGTGCCACCAGCAGATTGGCGGGGACTAGCGGCGGTCGGGATACGCAGTATTTT
>TRBJ1-5|TRBV2|few|NA
CASRQGRDQPQHF
TGTGCCAGCAGGCAGGGGAGGGATCAGCCCCAGCATTTT
>TRBJ1-2|TRBV4-3|NA|NA
CASSRARAGGYGYTF
TGCGCCAGCAGCCGCGCCAGGGCGGGCGGCTATGGCTACACCTTC
>TRBJ1-2|TRBV4-1|once|NA
CASSQEWEGGYTF
TGCGCCAGCAGCCAAGAATGGGAGGGGGGCTACACCTTC
>TRBJ1-6|TRBV7-8|NA|NA
CASSLSGSSPLHF
TGTGCCAGCAGCTTATCCGGGAGTTCACCCCTCCACTTT
>TRBJ1-2|TRBV19|once|NA
CASSIMRPGIYGYTF
TGTGCCAGTAGTATAATGAGGCCAGGCATCTATGGCTACACCTTC
>TRBJ2-1|TRBV13|NA|NA
CASSLRRRTGTYNEQFF
TGTGCCAGCAGCTTACGAAGAAGGACTGGAACCTACAATGAGCAGTTCTTC
>TRBJ1-5|TRBV19|NA|TRBD1
CASSVQGAKPNQPQHF
TGTGCCAGTAGTGTACAGGGGGCGAAACCCAATCAGCCCCAGCATTTT
>TRBJ2-7|TRBV6-8|NA|NA
CASSSRLRRGTYEQYF
TGTGCCAGCAGTTCCAGATTGAGGCGCGGTACCTACGAGCAGTACTTC
>TRBJ1-1|TRBV19|once|NA
CASSVDRVPLGEAFF
TGTGCCAGTAGTGTCGACAGAGTACCTCTTGGAGAAGCTTTCTTT
>TRBJ1-2|TRBV24-1|NA|NA
CATSDLGQGNYGYTF
TGTGCCACCAGTGATTTAGGGCAGGGGAACTATGGCTACACCTTC
>TRBJ2-7|TRBV6-5|NA|TRBD1
CASKSPGQAAYEQYF
TGTGCCAGCAAGTCTCCGGGACAGGCTGCCTACGAGCAGTACTTC
>TRBJ1-4|TRBV4-1|NA|NA
CASSQVQTTNEKLFF
TGCGCCAGCAGCCAAGTTCAGACAACTAATGAAAAACTGTTTTTT
>TRBJ1-6|TRBV11-2|NA|NA
CASSVGANSPLHF
TGTGCCAGCAGCGTAGGGGCGAATTCACCCCTCCACTTT